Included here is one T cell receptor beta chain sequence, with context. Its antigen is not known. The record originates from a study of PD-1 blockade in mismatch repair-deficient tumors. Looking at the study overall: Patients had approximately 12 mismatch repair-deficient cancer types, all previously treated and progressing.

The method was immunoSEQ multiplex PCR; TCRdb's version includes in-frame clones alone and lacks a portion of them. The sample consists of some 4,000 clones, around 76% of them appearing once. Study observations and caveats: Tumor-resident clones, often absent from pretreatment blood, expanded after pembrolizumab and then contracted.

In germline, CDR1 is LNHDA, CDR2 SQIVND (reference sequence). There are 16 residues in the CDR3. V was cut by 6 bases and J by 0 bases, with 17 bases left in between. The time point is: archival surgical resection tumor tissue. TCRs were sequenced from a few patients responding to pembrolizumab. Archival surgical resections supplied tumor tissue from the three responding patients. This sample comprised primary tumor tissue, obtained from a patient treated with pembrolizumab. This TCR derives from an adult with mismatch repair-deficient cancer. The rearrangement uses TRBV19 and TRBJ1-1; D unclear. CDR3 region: CASSRLIGPVNTEAFF. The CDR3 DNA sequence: TGTGCCAGTAGCCGACTCATTGGTCCGGTGAACACTGAAGCTTTCTTT.